The 25 T cell receptor beta chains given below trace back to one sample, sequenced in a study of T cells after yellow fever vaccination. MiXCR, run by TCRdb on the 5' RACE reads, gives a single entry per CDR3 protein. This table has a few hundred thousand distinct CDR3 sequences, roughly 8.3% appearing once. This material consisted of PBMCs, taken approximately 40 days after the first yellow fever vaccination. The receptors come from a man between 18 and 35 years old who received the YFV17D yellow fever vaccine.

The rearrangement joins TRBV5-4 to TRBJ2-3; no definite D call. This CDR3 contains 14 residues. The V end lost 2 bases, the J end lost 4 bases, and 11 bases lay between the germline ends. Germline-derived CDR1 and CDR2 are SGHNT and YYREEE (reference sequence). The CDR3 loop reads CASSLATGADTQYF. For the CDR3, the DNA is TGTGCCAGCAGCTTAGCGACTGGGGCAGATACGCAGTATTTT.

This clonotype was observed a few times. CDR3 region: CSVEVGQGKETQYF. The DNA of the CDR3 is TGCAGCGTTGAAGTGGGCCAGGGGAAGGAGACCCAGTACTTC. The chain uses TRBV29-1 and TRBJ2-5; perhaps TRBD1 as D (6 bases). Deletions cut 1 base from V and 5 bases from J, with 14 bases between. The CDR3 is 14 amino acids. Per the germline V gene, CDR1 is SQVTM and CDR2 is ANQGSEA.

The rearrangement joins TRBV19 to TRBJ2-7; D is possibly TRBD2 (6 bases). The CDR3 runs to 14 residues. Between the trimmed V and J ends, which lost 8 bases and 0 bases, there was a span of 14 bases. Germline V gene sequence: CDR1 LNHDA, CDR2 SQIVND (reference sequence). This CDR3 reads CASGSDGSSYEQYF. The DNA for the CDR3 is TGTGCCAGTGGGTCGGACGGGAGCTCCTACGAGCAGTACTTC.

This clonotype was seen a few times. The chain employs TRBV5-1 and TRBJ1-1, with 8 bases that match TRBD1. Trimming at V came to 4 bases and at J to 1 base, leaving 6 bases not matched to a gene. Germline CDR1 reads SGHRS; CDR2 reads YFSETQ. The CDR3 is 15 amino acids. For the CDR3, the DNA is TGCGCCAGCAGCGTAAGACAGGGGACGAACACTGAAGCTTTCTTT. This codes for CASSVRQGTNTEAFF. The full variable domain, completed using reference TRBV5-1 and TRBJ1-1, is KAGVTQTPRYLIKTRGQQVTLSCSPISGHRSVSWYQQTPGQGLQFLFEYFSETQRNKGNFPGRFSGRQFSNSRSEMNVSTLELGDSALYLCASSVRQGTNTEAFFGQGTRLTVV.

This clonotype was recorded a few times. The V call is TRBV3-1, the J call TRBJ1-2; D is undetermined. The germline gives CDR1 LGHDT, CDR2 YNNKEL (reference sequence). The CDR3 has 14 residues. With 0 bases removed from V and 4 bases from J, the gap between germline ends came to 9 bases. This chain's CDR3 is CASSQESSSYGYTF. CDR3 nucleotide sequence: TGTGCCAGCAGCCAAGAATCCAGCAGCTATGGCTACACCTTC.

A few counts support this clonotype. The rearrangement links TRBV12-3 or TRBV12-4 to TRBJ1-1, with 7 bases identical to TRBD1. CDR3 length equals 13 residues. V shed 6 bases and J 10 bases; nucleotides not matched to a gene: 11. The CDR3 reads CASSLTAGGGAFF. CDR3 bases: TGTGCCAGCAGCCTTACGGCAGGGGGGGGAGCTTTCTTT.

This clonotype has a count of ten or more. V usage is TRBV11-2 and J usage is TRBJ2-5; TRBD1 agrees at 9 bases. CDR1 is SGHAT, CDR2 FQNNGV, per germline. V shed 1 base, J shed 3 bases, and the junction held 0 bases outside the gene matches. This CDR3 is built from 14 residues. The CDR3 DNA reads TGTGCCAGCAGCTTAGGGGACAGGGAAGAGACCCAGTACTTC. Amino acids: CASSLGDREETQYF.

The CDR3 sequence: CASSPMRTGELFF. As DNA, the CDR3 is TGTGCCAGCAGCCCCATGCGCACCGGGGAGCTGTTTTTT. This chain links TRBV7-7 with TRBJ2-2; D is unclear. Germline V gene data show CDR1 as SSHAT and CDR2 as FNYEAQ (reference sequence). V was cut by 5 bases and J by 4 bases, with 8 bases left in between. This CDR3 has 13 amino acids.

The J gene is TRBJ2-1, the V gene TRBV11-2; 8 positions agree with TRBD1. The germline V gene encodes CDR1 SGHAT and CDR2 FQNNGV. V shed 0 bases and J 0 bases; nucleotides not matched to a gene: 7. The CDR3 sequence is 18 residues long. The chain's CDR3 is CASSLEQGGSSSYNEQFF. CDR3 in DNA: TGTGCCAGCAGCTTAGAACAGGGGGGCTCGAGCTCCTACAATGAGCAGTTCTTC. Full variable domain (remainder filled in from reference TRBV11-2 and TRBJ2-1): EAGVAQSPRYKIIEKRQSVAFWCNPISGHATLYWYQQILGQGPKLLIQFQNNGVVDDSQLPKDRFSAERLKGVDSTLKIQPAKLEDSAVYLCASSLEQGGSSSYNEQFFGPGTRLTVL.

This clonotype was observed a few times. V and J are TRBV4-3 and TRBJ1-2; D is unclear. This CDR3 spans 12 amino acids. The V and J ends lost 8 bases and 5 bases respectively, with 12 bases between them. Germline CDR1 reads LGHNA; CDR2 reads YSLEER. CDR3 in DNA: TGCGCCAGCTGGACGTTTGCTTATGGCTACACCTTC. Its translation is CASWTFAYGYTF.

The rearrangement links TRBV12-3 or TRBV12-4 to TRBJ2-7; D is unclear. The CDR3 totals 12 residues. V was clipped by 2 bases and J by 4 bases, with 6 bases between them. The CDR3 bases are TGTGCCAGCAGTTTATTGGGTTACGAGCAGTACTTC. This sequence encodes CASSLLGYEQYF.

This clonotype was seen ten or more times. The chain uses TRBV3-1 and TRBJ2-3; either TRBD1 or TRBD2 may supply D (5 bases each). CDR3 length equals 14 residues. Trimming removed 0 bases from V and 1 base from J, with 5 bases in between. The germline V gene encodes CDR1 LGHDT and CDR2 YNNKEL (reference sequence). The CDR3 here is CASSQEGGTDTQYF. In DNA, the CDR3 is TGTGCCAGCAGCCAAGAGGGGGGCACAGATACGCAGTATTTT.

This clonotype turned up a few times. The V and J genes are TRBV15 and TRBJ2-2, with 7 positions matching TRBD2. Germline assignment: CDR1 LNHNV and CDR2 YYDKDF (reference sequence). The CDR3 consists of 15 residues. V dropped 1 base and J dropped 5; count of bases not matched to a gene: 4. The CDR3 DNA is TGTGCCACCAGCAGAGTTTACGGGGGGACCGGGGAGCTGTTTTTT. Translation gives CATSRVYGGTGELFF.

The chain combines TRBV6-1 with TRBJ1-1, with TRBD1 as a possible D gene (6 bases). The germline gives CDR1 MNHNS, CDR2 SASEGT. There are 13 residues in the CDR3. The V and J ends lost 4 bases and 6 bases respectively, with 12 bases between them. The CDR3: CASSGRGGSEAFF. Here the CDR3 DNA reads TGTGCCAGCAGTGGCAGGGGAGGGTCTGAAGCTTTCTTT.

This clonotype was found a few times. The chain employs TRBV5-4 and TRBJ2-5; D unresolved. This CDR3 region has 15 residues. Germline V gene lookup returns CDR1 SGHNT and CDR2 YYREEE (reference sequence). Trimming took 3 bases from V and 1 from J, leaving 13 bases between them. CDR3 sequence: CASSSWVRGQETQYF. CDR3 in DNA: TGTGCCAGCAGCTCATGGGTTCGCGGCCAAGAGACCCAGTACTTC.

The chain uses TRBV27 and TRBJ1-1; TRBD1 is a possible D gene (5 bases). V dropped 3 bases and J dropped 3 bases, with 8 bases sitting between them. The CDR3 runs to 13 residues. Germline assignment: CDR1 MNHEY and CDR2 SMNVEV (reference sequence). CDR3 in DNA: TGTGCCAGCAGTTTGGGGGTTGACACTGAAGCTTTCTTT. Protein product: CASSLGVDTEAFF.

In this sample, this clonotype turned up many times. This sequence joins TRBV5-4 and TRBJ2-5; 10 nucleotides match TRBD1. This CDR3 spans 14 amino acids. The germline V gene has CDR1 SGHNT and CDR2 YYREEE (reference sequence). Trimming at V came to 5 bases and at J to 1 base, leaving 2 bases not matched to a gene. CDR3 DNA sequence: TGTGCCAGCAGTCGACAGGGGGCCCAAGAGACCCAGTACTTC. Translating gives CASSRQGAQETQYF.

This clonotype was seen at least ten times. This chain links TRBV12-3 or TRBV12-4 with TRBJ2-1; 9 bases map to TRBD2. V lost 6 bases and J lost 7; bases outside the gene matches: 4. The CDR3 has 13 amino acids. The CDR3 sequence is CASRRGGWNEQFF. As DNA, the CDR3 is TGTGCCAGCAGGCGGGGGGGGTGGAATGAGCAGTTCTTC.

This clonotype showed up many times. The chain recombines TRBV12-3 or TRBV12-4 with TRBJ2-3; TRBD2 is a possible D gene (5 bases). Between the trimmed V and J ends, which lost 4 bases and 2 bases, there was a span of 13 bases. This CDR3 has 15 residues. The CDR3 nucleotides are TGTGCCAGCAGTTCGGACTGGACCCCCACAGATACGCAGTATTTT. Translation gives CASSSDWTPTDTQYF.

This clonotype has a handful of counts. The chain recombines TRBV10-3 with TRBJ2-7; possible D gene TRBD1, 5 bases. CDR3 length: 15 residues. V was trimmed by 4 bases and J by 6 bases, leaving 19 bases between them. Germline CDR1 ENHRY, CDR2 SYGVKD. The CDR3 loop reads CAISARGAENSEQYF. CDR3 DNA sequence: TGTGCCATCAGTGCTAGGGGCGCGGAGAACTCCGAGCAGTACTTC.

This clonotype occurred many times. The rearrangement joins TRBV7-3 to TRBJ1-1, with D perhaps matching TRBD1 (5 bases). The CDR3 is 15 amino acids. The V end was cut by 2 bases, the J end by 6 bases, with 16 bases between. Germline CDR1 is SGHTA and CDR2 is FQGTGA. CDR3 in DNA: TGTGCCAGCAGCTTAGTAGGACGGGGGGAGGCTGAAGCTTTCTTT. Translated: CASSLVGRGEAEAFF.

The chain is built from TRBV15 and TRBJ2-5; D gene unclear. Trimming stripped 3 bases from V and 4 bases from J, with 6 bases between. This CDR3 is 12 amino acids long. Germline CDR1 and CDR2: LNHNV and YYDKDF (reference sequence). The CDR3 bases are TGTGCCACCAGCAGGGTCCCAGAGACCCAGTACTTC. It yields the protein CATSRVPETQYF.

J is TRBJ2-5 and V is TRBV5-1; no definite D call. From germline, CDR1 is SGHRS and CDR2 YFSETQ. The CDR3 contains 13 residues. Trimming stripped 4 bases from V and 1 base from J, with 8 bases between. CDR3 sequence (DNA): TGCGCCAGCAGCCGACTCCTCCAAGAGACCCAGTACTTC. This translates into CASSRLLQETQYF. The variable domain in full, completed from reference TRBV5-1 and TRBJ2-5, reads KAGVTQTPRYLIKTRGQQVTLSCSPISGHRSVSWYQQTPGQGLQFLFEYFSETQRNKGNFPGRFSGRQFSNSRSEMNVSTLELGDSALYLCASSRLLQETQYFGPGTRLLVL.

The chain couples TRBV5-5 to TRBJ1-2, with 10 bases that match TRBD1. The V gene's germline CDR1 is SGHKS and CDR2 YYEKEE (reference sequence). The CDR3 runs to 16 residues. The junction had 12 bases not matched to a gene; V was cut back by 3 bases and J by 7 bases. CDR3: CASSSRDRGPFAGYTF. Written as DNA, the CDR3 is TGTGCCAGCAGCTCTAGGGACAGGGGTCCTTTTGCTGGCTACACCTTC.

This clonotype has a handful of counts. V is TRBV7-2 and J is TRBJ2-2; TRBD2 agrees at 7 bases. J was trimmed by 6 bases and V by 5 bases; bases with no gene match: 12. The CDR3 has 16 residues. The germline gives CDR1 SGHTA, CDR2 FQGNSA. CDR3 in DNA: TGTGCCAGCAGCGGACTCAGGACTAGTCAGGCCGGGGAGCTGTTTTTT. Its protein product is CASSGLRTSQAGELFF.